The subject of this entry is one TCR beta chain. The data are from a study of T cell changes during pregnancy in multiple sclerosis. Trimming cost V 6 bases and J 1 base, with 9 bases left between them. This CDR3 is 13 amino acids long. CDR1 is LGHNA, CDR2 YSLEER, per germline. Some clones are missing from TCRdb's copy, which holds only in-frame ones; the method was immunoSEQ multiplex PCR. The top ten clones hold less than 0.95% of a sample with approximately 44,000 clones, 91% of them seen once. This specimen consisted of CD4+ T cells from peripheral blood mononuclear cells, obtained before pregnancy. The clonotype was recovered from a female donor with multiple sclerosis, enrolled in a pregnancy study. The chain links TRBV4-3 to TRBJ1-1; tentative D call: TRBD1 (5 bases). The CDR3 here is CASSKTANTEAFF. The CDR3 DNA follows: TGCGCCAGCAGTAAGACAGCGAACACTGAAGCTTTCTTT.